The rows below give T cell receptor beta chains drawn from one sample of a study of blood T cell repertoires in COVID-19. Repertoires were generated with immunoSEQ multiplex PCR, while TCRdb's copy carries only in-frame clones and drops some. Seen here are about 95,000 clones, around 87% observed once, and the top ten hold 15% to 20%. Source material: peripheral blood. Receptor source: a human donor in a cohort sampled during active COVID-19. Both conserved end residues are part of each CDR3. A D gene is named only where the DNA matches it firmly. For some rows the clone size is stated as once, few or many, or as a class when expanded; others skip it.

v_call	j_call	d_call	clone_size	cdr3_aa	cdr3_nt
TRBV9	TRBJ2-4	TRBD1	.	CASNSPGQGHQREDIQYF	TGTGCCAGCAACTCTCCGGGACAGGGGCATCAGAGGGAAGACATTCAGTACTTC
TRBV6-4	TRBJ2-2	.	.	CASTQEGWTGELFF	TGTGCCAGCACCCAGGAGGGATGGACCGGGGAGCTGTTTTTT
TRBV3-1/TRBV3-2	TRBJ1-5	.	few	CASSQEPYSNQPQHF	TGTGCCAGCAGCCAAGAGCCCTATAGCAATCAGCCCCAGCATTTT
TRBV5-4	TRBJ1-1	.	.	CASSLRGFTEAFF	TGTGCCAGCAGCTTGAGAGGGTTCACTGAAGCTTTCTTT
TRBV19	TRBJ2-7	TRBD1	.	CASSLTNRGEQYF	TGTGCCAGTAGTTTGACGAACAGGGGAGAGCAGTACTTC
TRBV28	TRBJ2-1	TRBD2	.	CASSPSGGNYNEQFF	TGTGCCAGCAGTCCTAGCGGGGGGAACTACAATGAGCAGTTCTTC
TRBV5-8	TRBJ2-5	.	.	CASSLLGAQYF	TGTGCCAGCAGCTTGTTAGGGGCCCAGTACTTC
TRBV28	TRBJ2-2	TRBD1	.	CAGQGALAGELFF	TGTGCTGGACAGGGGGCGTTGGCCGGGGAGCTGTTTTTT
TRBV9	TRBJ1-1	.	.	CASSVGGENTEAFF	TGTGCCAGCAGCGTAGGGGGCGAGAACACTGAAGCTTTCTTT
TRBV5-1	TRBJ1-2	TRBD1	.	CASSAGTGRDYGYTF	TGCGCCAGCAGCGCCGGGACAGGAAGGGACTATGGCTACACCTTC
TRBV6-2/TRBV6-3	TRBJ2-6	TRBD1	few	CASSPVSGGAWSGANVLTF	TGTGCCAGCAGTCCCGTCTCAGGGGGCGCTTGGTCTGGGGCCAACGTCCTGACTTTC
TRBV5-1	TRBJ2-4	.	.	CASSQGSTVAKNIQYF	TGCGCCAGCAGCCAGGGCTCGACAGTAGCCAAAAACATTCAGTACTTC
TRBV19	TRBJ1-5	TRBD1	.	CASRPTGGINQPQHF	TGTGCCAGTAGACCGACAGGGGGAATTAATCAGCCCCAGCATTTT
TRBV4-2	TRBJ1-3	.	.	CASSQDEKRGSGNTIYF	TGTGCCAGCAGCCAAGATGAGAAAAGGGGCTCTGGAAACACCATATATTTT
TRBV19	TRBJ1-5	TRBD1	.	CATQLRTGGSNQPQHF	TGTGCCACCCAACTTCGGACAGGGGGAAGCAATCAGCCCCAGCATTTT
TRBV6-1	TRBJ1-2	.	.	CASSAEGPTRADGYTF	TGTGCCAGCAGTGCGGAGGGCCCGACTCGGGCGGATGGCTACACCTTC
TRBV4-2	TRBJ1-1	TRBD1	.	CASVRDRGGTEAFF	TGTGCCAGCGTCCGGGACAGGGGAGGCACTGAAGCTTTCTTT